These T cell receptor beta chains were read from a single sample in a study of T cell responses to AZD1222 COVID-19 vaccine. Using immunoSEQ multiplex PCR, the repertoire was profiled, and TCRdb retains in-frame clones only, with some absent. This table holds about 92,000 clones, almost 90% found once. Sample: peripheral blood, taken on day 0 of MenACWY control vaccination. The receptors shown here come from an adult in good health. Both conserved end residues are part of each CDR3. Fields, in order: V gene, D gene, CDR3 protein. A D gene is named only where the DNA matches it firmly.

V: TRBV11-2
D: -
CDR3: CASSLESSSDEQFF

V: TRBV7-9
D: -
CDR3: CASSGLAGTYEQYF

V: TRBV6-6
D: -
CDR3: CASSLQGLSTDTQYF

V: TRBV7-9
D: TRBD2
CDR3: CASSVGTNFQETQYF

V: TRBV18
D: -
CDR3: CASSPQGNTGELFF

V: TRBV4-3
D: TRBD1
CDR3: CASSQDRGQGNSPLHF

V: TRBV30
D: -
CDR3: CAWRRAGSPRGYTF

V: TRBV7-2
D: -
CDR3: CASSLGPVGANYGYTF

V: TRBV28
D: -
CDR3: CASSPPGTGSYEQYF

V: TRBV5-5
D: -
CDR3: CASTSGYGGYTF

V: TRBV3-1/TRBV3-2
D: -
CDR3: CASSQDPGPNEKLFF

V: TRBV5-1
D: TRBD1
CDR3: CASSLGQGAGGYTF

V: TRBV5-4
D: -
CDR3: CASSMDINYGYTF

V: TRBV19
D: -
CDR3: CASSIGTYYEQYF

V: TRBV24-1
D: TRBD2
CDR3: CATSERLASEQYF

V: TRBV4-2
D: TRBD1
CDR3: CASSQDLQGASYNSPLHF

V: TRBV21-1
D: -
CDR3: CASNWDWGNTGELFF

V: TRBV5-5
D: -
CDR3: CASSFSTQRLSGNTIYF

V: TRBV28
D: -
CDR3: CASQRSVDEQYF

V: TRBV5-1
D: TRBD1
CDR3: CASSSRGTEEEKLFF

V: TRBV7-8
D: -
CDR3: CASSSLAGTNQPQHF

V: TRBV3-1/TRBV3-2
D: -
CDR3: CASSPDRNYGYTF

V: TRBV6-4
D: -
CDR3: CASSPGRFETQYF

V: TRBV7-8
D: -
CDR3: CASRLINQGNTEAFF

V: TRBV2
D: -
CDR3: CASSGDWDTEAFF

V: TRBV15
D: -
CDR3: CATSKDTGNEAFF

V: TRBV4-1
D: -
CDR3: CASSPFGWGNGEMNTEAFF

V: TRBV29-1
D: -
CDR3: CSAGTFLNTEAFF

V: TRBV6-5
D: -
CDR3: CASSYSRLPSEQYF

V: TRBV18
D: -
CDR3: CASSLGQLYNSPLHF

V: TRBV29-1
D: -
CDR3: CSGRRATNEKLFF

V: TRBV28
D: -
CDR3: CASSYSRTVWGTEAFF

V: TRBV19
D: -
CDR3: CASSPPEGIQYF

V: TRBV7-9
D: -
CDR3: CASSPGGVRDSPLHF

V: TRBV4-2
D: -
CDR3: CASSQVLARGSDTQYF

V: TRBV14
D: -
CDR3: CASSQGRIGEQFF

V: TRBV4-3
D: -
CDR3: CASSQEARDTDTQYF

V: TRBV6-2/TRBV6-3
D: -
CDR3: CASSWDTWGTEAFF

V: TRBV30
D: TRBD1
CDR3: CAWSVGGRGRQETQYF

V: TRBV5-1
D: -
CDR3: CASSLMAGDNNEQFF